This note documents a single T cell receptor (beta chain) sequence. The antigen is unknown. This record comes from a study of cytomegalovirus exposure and HLA in healthy donors. The PCR ran on 60 Vbeta and 13 Jbeta primers. Some clones are missing from TCRdb's copy, which holds only in-frame ones; the method was immunoSEQ multiplex PCR. Among around 110,000 clones listed, 77% were seen once. The germline gives CDR1 ENHRY, CDR2 SYGVKD. CDR3 length equals 15 residues. Deletions cut 5 bases from V and 2 bases from J, with 16 bases between. Study results and limitations: Excluded were some V segments that proved indistinguishable, including TRBV6-2 and TRBV6-3.

The clonotype was recovered from a male donor in good health and CMV-seronegative. The chain combines TRBV10-3 with TRBJ2-7; weak D call: TRBD2 (5 bases). Input material: PBMCs. CDR3 sequence reads: CAISQSLTRAYEQYF. The CDR3, as DNA: TGTGCCATCAGTCAATCCCTTACGCGGGCCTACGAGCAGTACTTC.